A few counts support the clone carrying this TCR beta chain. The antigen remains undetermined. The entry originates in a study of pediatric ulcerative colitis. The study, taken as a whole, reports: A couple of patients' blood samples yielded substantially fewer templates. Rectal repertoires separated controls, mild-moderate and acute severe colitis.

Repertoires were generated with immunoSEQ multiplex PCR, while TCRdb's copy carries only in-frame clones and drops some. The repertoire holds 55,000 to 80,000 clones, about three quarters seen once, with around 5% in the top ten. Between the trimmed V and J ends, which lost 2 bases and 1 base, there was a span of 23 bases. The CDR3 is 19 amino acids. From germline, CDR1 is LGHNT and CDR2 FRNRAP. The V call is TRBV12-5, the J call TRBJ1-1; D is unclear. This TCR derives from a boy between 10 and 17 years old with moderate ulcerative colitis. The sequencing sample was made of blood. CDR3 nucleotides: TGTGCTAGTGGTTTGATCATCATGTCGACGGGGAGATGGAACACTGAAGCTTTCTTT. Its protein is CASGLIIMSTGRWNTEAFF.